Listed here are 19 T cell receptor beta chains from one sample, sequenced in a study of blood T cell repertoires in COVID-19. Some clones are missing from TCRdb's copy, which holds only in-frame ones; the method was immunoSEQ multiplex PCR. The data hold approximately 140,000 clones, with about four fifths observed a single time. The sequencing sample was made of peripheral blood. The origin of the receptors is a man between 25 and 39 years old with COVID-19, enrolled during active disease.

This rearrangement joins TRBV29-1 to TRBJ1-2; D is undetermined. The CDR3 runs 12 residues. Germline V gives CDR1 SQVTM, CDR2 ANQGSEA. The ends were cut back, 6 bases at V and 7 bases at J, with 15 bases in the middle. The chain's CDR3 is CSVRRRLGGYTF. The CDR3 region has the DNA TGCAGCGTCCGAAGGAGGTTGGGTGGCTACACCTTC.

V and J are TRBV19 and TRBJ2-7; D is uncertain. CDR3 length: 12 amino acids. V shed 5 bases and J shed 2 bases, with 7 bases lying between them. The germline V gene encodes CDR1 LNHDA and CDR2 SQIVND (reference sequence). The CDR3 here is CASSPGTYEQYF. The CDR3 DNA reads TGTGCCAGTAGTCCAGGAACCTACGAGCAGTACTTC.

The chain uses TRBV19 and TRBJ1-1; the D gene is possibly TRBD1 (6 bases). CDR1 is LNHDA, CDR2 SQIVND, per germline (reference sequence). CDR3 length: 16 amino acids. The ends were cut back, 5 bases at V and 3 bases at J, with 19 bases in the middle. This chain's CDR3 is CASSSQTGIRDTEAFF. The CDR3 DNA reads as TGTGCCAGTAGTTCCCAAACAGGGATCAGGGACACTGAAGCTTTCTTT.

The chain joins TRBV2 to TRBJ2-5; 13 bases align to TRBD2. Looked up from germline, CDR1 is SNHLY and CDR2 is FYNNEI. The CDR3 extends over 13 amino acids. V shed 10 bases and J 8 bases; nucleotides not matched to a gene: 7. The CDR3 is CATRTSGSLTQYF. In DNA form, the CDR3 reads TGTGCCACCAGGACTAGCGGGAGTCTTACCCAGTACTTC.

The chain is built from TRBV5-5 and TRBJ1-1; 9 nucleotides line up with TRBD1. Germline V gene sequence: CDR1 SGHKS, CDR2 YYEKEE (reference sequence). This CDR3 has 14 amino acids. The V and J ends lost 4 bases and 5 bases, in that order; junction bases with no gene match: 6. Here the CDR3 DNA reads TGTGCCAGCAGCCCAACGACAGGGGGGACTGAAGCTTTCTTT. It specifies CASSPTTGGTEAFF.

The V call is TRBV27, the J call TRBJ2-3; TRBD2 agrees at 16 bases. Trimming cost V 6 bases and J 10 bases; bases outside gene matches: 1. Germline assignment: CDR1 MNHEY and CDR2 SMNVEV (reference sequence). The CDR3 is made up of 13 amino acids. Here the CDR3 reads CASRGLAGGAQYF. In DNA form, the CDR3 reads TGTGCCAGCAGGGGACTAGCGGGAGGGGCGCAGTATTTT.

This clone was observed many times. The J gene is TRBJ2-7, the V gene TRBV5-5, with D perhaps matching TRBD2 (5 bases). The CDR3 is made up of 18 amino acids. The ends were cut back, 0 bases at V and 4 bases at J, with 23 bases in the middle. CDR1 SGHKS and CDR2 YYEKEE come from the germline V gene (reference sequence). Here the CDR3 reads CASSLVRARSHLPYEQYF. The DNA for the CDR3 is TGTGCCAGCAGCTTGGTGAGGGCCAGATCACATCTTCCGTACGAGCAGTACTTC.

The chain uses TRBV5-1 and TRBJ2-4, with 8 bases fitting TRBD1. Trimming removed 0 bases from V and 6 bases from J; junction bases left unmatched: 11. From germline, CDR1 is SGHRS and CDR2 YFSETQ. The CDR3 extends over 17 amino acids. Written as DNA, the CDR3 is TGCGCCAGCAGCTTGGGGGGGACAGGTTTTTCCTTAAACATTCAGTACTTC. It yields the protein CASSLGGTGFSLNIQYF.

The rearrangement joins TRBV28 to TRBJ2-6, with D unresolved. Deletions cut 2 bases from V and 0 bases from J, with 5 bases between. Germline values: CDR1 MDHEN, CDR2 SYDVKM. The CDR3 contains 15 residues. The CDR3 here is CASSLSASGANVLTF. The DNA for the CDR3 is TGTGCCAGCAGTTTAAGCGCCTCTGGGGCCAACGTCCTGACTTTC.

The J gene is TRBJ1-5, the V gene TRBV6-5, with D uncertain. Germline V gives CDR1 MNHEY, CDR2 SVGAGI. V was trimmed by 5 bases and J by 1 base, leaving 12 bases between them. This CDR3 contains 15 residues. CDR3 loop: CASSIRRESNQPQHF. CDR3 nucleotides: TGTGCCAGCAGTATTCGTCGGGAGAGCAATCAGCCCCAGCATTTT.

The chain recombines TRBV7-3 with TRBJ2-1, with 7 bases aligning to TRBD2. The CDR3 length is 16 residues. The germline V gene encodes CDR1 SGHTA and CDR2 FQGTGA. Germline trimming cut 5 bases from V and 5 bases from J; bases unmatched to any gene: 12. CDR3 amino acids: CASSPRAGVGDNEQFF. The CDR3 coding sequence is TGTGCCAGCAGCCCTCGGGCGGGAGTAGGGGACAATGAGCAGTTCTTC.

This sequence joins TRBV10-1 and TRBJ2-7; 11 positions match TRBD2. In germline, CDR1 is WNHNN, CDR2 SYGVQD (reference sequence). V gave up 4 bases and J gave up 3 bases; unmatched junction bases: 5. The length of the CDR3 is 15 residues. The CDR3 spells CASSGDGTSGYEQYF. Written as DNA, the CDR3 is TGCGCCAGCAGTGGGGACGGGACTAGCGGCTACGAGCAGTACTTC.

The chain is built from TRBV11-1 and TRBJ2-2; 7 nucleotides match TRBD1. V lost 10 bases to trimming and J lost 5 bases; unmatched junction nucleotides: 7. Germline CDR1 is SGHAT and CDR2 is FQDESV (reference sequence). The CDR3 is made up of 13 amino acids. The chain's CDR3 is CAIEGAQTGELFF. The CDR3 region has the DNA TGTGCCATTGAGGGGGCGCAAACCGGGGAGCTGTTTTTT.

The chain joins TRBV30 to TRBJ1-1; no definite D call. This CDR3 is built from 11 residues. The germline gives CDR1 GTSNPN, CDR2 SVGIG (reference sequence). Trimming cost V 0 bases and J 9 bases, with 8 bases left between them. DNA of the CDR3: TGTGCCTGGAGTGTGCGGCAAAAAGCTTTCTTT. This gives the protein CAWSVRQKAFF. The whole variable domain, remainder taken from reference TRBV30 and TRBJ1-1, is SQTIHQWPATLVQPVGSPLSLECTVEGTSNPNLYWYRQAAGRGLQLLFYSVGIGQISSEVPQNLSASRPQDRQFILSSKKLLLSDSGFYLCAWSVRQKAFFGQGTRLTVV.

The chain uses TRBV5-5 and TRBJ2-7, with TRBD1 matching over 7 bases. The trim removed 5 bases at V and 2 bases at J, leaving 7 bases unmatched. This CDR3 has 14 residues. CDR1 and CDR2 (germline): SGHKS, YYEKEE (reference sequence). Here the CDR3 DNA reads TGTGCCAGCAGGACCTTCCAGGGGGCCTACGAGCAGTACTTC. It yields the protein CASRTFQGAYEQYF.

This clone was picked up a small number of times. The V gene is TRBV2, the J gene TRBJ1-1, with TRBD1 matching 10 bases. This CDR3 is 14 amino acids long. The germline V gene has CDR1 SNHLY and CDR2 FYNNEI. J lost 5 bases, V lost 7 bases, and 7 bases had no gene match. CDR3: CASNPTGGLTEAFF. In nucleotides, the CDR3 is TGTGCCAGCAATCCGACAGGGGGCTTAACTGAAGCTTTCTTT.

The rearrangement joins TRBV5-1 to TRBJ2-2; 7 bases are shared with TRBD1. V trimming: 5 bases; J trimming: 6 bases; junction bases outside the gene matches: 7. Germline V gene sequence: CDR1 SGHRS, CDR2 YFSETQ. The CDR3 has 14 amino acids. Written as DNA, the CDR3 is TGCGCCAGCAGAATCGGCGGACAGGCCGGGGAGCTGTTTTTT. This gives the protein CASRIGGQAGELFF.

The V and J genes are TRBV28 and TRBJ2-3, with D tentatively TRBD1 (6 bases). Germline CDR1 and CDR2: MDHEN and SYDVKM. V shed 5 bases and J shed 0 bases, with 12 bases lying between them. The CDR3 consists of 15 residues. The CDR3 loop is CASSRLGASTDTQYF. CDR3 nucleotides: TGTGCCAGCAGTCGCCTGGGGGCTAGCACAGATACGCAGTATTTT. The full variable domain, with the rest looked up from reference TRBV28 and TRBJ2-3, is DVKVTQSSRYLVKRTGEKVFLECVQDMDHENMFWYRQDPGLGLRLIYFSYDVKMKEKGDIPEGYSVSREKKERFSLILESASTNQTSMYLCASSRLGASTDTQYFGPGTRLTVL.

This clone was counted once. The V gene is TRBV19, the J gene TRBJ2-3; 9 bases are a match to TRBD2. Germline V gives CDR1 LNHDA, CDR2 SQIVND (reference sequence). With 6 bases clipped from V and 6 bases from J, the junction kept 10 bases outside the gene matches. The CDR3 has 15 amino acids. CDR3 in amino acids: CASRRTSAPGDTQYF. For the CDR3, the DNA is TGTGCCAGTAGGCGGACTAGCGCCCCGGGGGATACGCAGTATTTT.